One and the same sample provided the 10 T cell receptor beta chains below, sequenced in a study of cytomegalovirus exposure and HLA in healthy donors. Primers: 60 Vbeta forward and 13 Jbeta reverse. TCRdb keeps only in-frame clones here, not all; method: immunoSEQ multiplex PCR. The top ten clones hold approximately 11% of a sample with 64,000 or so clones, over 75% of them seen once. The source material was PBMCs. All receptors come from a female donor in good health and CMV-seronegative.

The chain combines TRBV11-3 with TRBJ2-1; D is unresolved. CDR3 length: 14 amino acids. CDR1 is SGHNT and CDR2 is YENEEA in the germline V gene. V lost 1 base, J lost 9 bases, and 13 bases lay in between. CDR3 protein: CASSLGPSAPEQFF. DNA of the CDR3: TGTGCCAGCAGCTTAGGGCCAAGCGCTCCTGAGCAGTTCTTC.

V and J are TRBV6-5 and TRBJ2-2; D perhaps matches TRBD2 (6 bases). Trimming took 0 bases from V and 6 from J, leaving 8 bases between them. Germline CDR1 MNHEY, CDR2 SVGAGI. CDR3 size: 14 residues. CDR3 amino acids: CASSYSWGAGELFF. The DNA of the CDR3 is TGTGCCAGCAGTTACTCCTGGGGGGCCGGGGAGCTGTTTTTT.

The chain is built from TRBV6-6 and TRBJ1-6; D is unresolved. CDR1 is MNHNY, CDR2 SVGAGI, per germline (reference sequence). This CDR3 comprises 15 residues. V lost 6 bases and J lost 9, with 18 bases in between. The CDR3 bases are TGTGCCAGCAGACCCCCTTCCGGGGTGAGTTCACCCCTCCACTTT. The encoded protein is CASRPPSGVSSPLHF.

This chain joins TRBV11-3 and TRBJ2-5; 7 positions match TRBD1. The J call may be in error: the DNA end matches TRBJ2-7 better. The CDR3 is 12 amino acids. From germline, CDR1 is SGHNT and CDR2 YENEEA. CDR3: CASSRQGFEQYF. Here the CDR3 DNA reads TGTGCCAGCAGCCGACAGGGCTTCGAGCAGTACTTC.

This chain's CDR3 is CAWGTGGKTEAFF. CDR3 DNA sequence: TGTGCCTGGGGGACGGGAGGAAAGACTGAAGCTTTCTTT. The rearrangement links TRBV30 to TRBJ1-1, with a possible D match to TRBD1 (5 bases). Germline V gene sequence: CDR1 GTSNPN, CDR2 SVGIG (reference sequence). The length of the CDR3 is 13 residues. Between the trimmed V and J ends, which lost 5 bases and 5 bases, there was a span of 15 bases.

This sequence joins TRBV5-1 and TRBJ1-2; D is perhaps TRBD1 (6 bases). There are 15 residues in the CDR3. Germline V lookup: CDR1 SGHRS, CDR2 YFSETQ. The V end lost 6 bases, the J end lost 4 bases, and 19 bases lay between the germline ends. CDR3 bases: TGCGCCAGCAAATCAGACGCGGGGGCATCCTATGGCTACACCTTC. Protein sequence: CASKSDAGASYGYTF.

Here the CDR3 reads CASSAESGAYQETQYF. The CDR3 nucleotides read TGTGCCAGCAGCGCGGAGAGCGGGGCGTACCAAGAGACCCAGTACTTC. The gene calls are TRBV5-4 and TRBJ2-5, with 7 bases fitting TRBD2. The V gene end was trimmed by 4 bases and the J gene end by 0 bases; junction bases not matched to a gene: 9. The length of the CDR3 is 16 residues. The germline V gene has CDR1 SGHNT and CDR2 YYREEE (reference sequence).

CDR3 amino acids: CASSARAGRGDQYF. The DNA for the CDR3 is TGTGCCAGCAGCGCCCGGGCGGGACGGGGGGACCAGTACTTC. This sequence joins TRBV9 and TRBJ2-5, with 7 bases that match TRBD2. The V and J ends lost 3 bases and 10 bases, in that order; junction bases with no gene match: 12. This CDR3 is 14 amino acids long. Germline V lookup: CDR1 SGDLS, CDR2 YYNGEE.

This chain links TRBV2 with TRBJ2-2, with 8 bases fitting TRBD1. The V and J ends lost 7 bases and 4 bases, in that order; junction bases with no gene match: 8. Germline V lookup: CDR1 SNHLY, CDR2 FYNNEI. The CDR3 is 15 residues long. CDR3 sequence: CASILGQGSTGELFF. Written as DNA, the CDR3 is TGTGCCAGCATACTCGGACAGGGATCCACCGGGGAGCTGTTTTTT.

This clone occurred a few times. J is TRBJ2-3 and V is TRBV9; 11 nucleotides agree with TRBD2. Per the germline V gene, CDR1 is SGDLS and CDR2 is YYNGEE. Trimming removed 2 bases from V and 2 bases from J; junction bases left unmatched: 4. This CDR3 has 16 amino acids. CDR3 sequence reads: CASSVGTSGSTDTQYF. CDR3 bases: TGTGCCAGCAGCGTTGGGACTAGCGGCTCCACAGATACGCAGTATTTT.